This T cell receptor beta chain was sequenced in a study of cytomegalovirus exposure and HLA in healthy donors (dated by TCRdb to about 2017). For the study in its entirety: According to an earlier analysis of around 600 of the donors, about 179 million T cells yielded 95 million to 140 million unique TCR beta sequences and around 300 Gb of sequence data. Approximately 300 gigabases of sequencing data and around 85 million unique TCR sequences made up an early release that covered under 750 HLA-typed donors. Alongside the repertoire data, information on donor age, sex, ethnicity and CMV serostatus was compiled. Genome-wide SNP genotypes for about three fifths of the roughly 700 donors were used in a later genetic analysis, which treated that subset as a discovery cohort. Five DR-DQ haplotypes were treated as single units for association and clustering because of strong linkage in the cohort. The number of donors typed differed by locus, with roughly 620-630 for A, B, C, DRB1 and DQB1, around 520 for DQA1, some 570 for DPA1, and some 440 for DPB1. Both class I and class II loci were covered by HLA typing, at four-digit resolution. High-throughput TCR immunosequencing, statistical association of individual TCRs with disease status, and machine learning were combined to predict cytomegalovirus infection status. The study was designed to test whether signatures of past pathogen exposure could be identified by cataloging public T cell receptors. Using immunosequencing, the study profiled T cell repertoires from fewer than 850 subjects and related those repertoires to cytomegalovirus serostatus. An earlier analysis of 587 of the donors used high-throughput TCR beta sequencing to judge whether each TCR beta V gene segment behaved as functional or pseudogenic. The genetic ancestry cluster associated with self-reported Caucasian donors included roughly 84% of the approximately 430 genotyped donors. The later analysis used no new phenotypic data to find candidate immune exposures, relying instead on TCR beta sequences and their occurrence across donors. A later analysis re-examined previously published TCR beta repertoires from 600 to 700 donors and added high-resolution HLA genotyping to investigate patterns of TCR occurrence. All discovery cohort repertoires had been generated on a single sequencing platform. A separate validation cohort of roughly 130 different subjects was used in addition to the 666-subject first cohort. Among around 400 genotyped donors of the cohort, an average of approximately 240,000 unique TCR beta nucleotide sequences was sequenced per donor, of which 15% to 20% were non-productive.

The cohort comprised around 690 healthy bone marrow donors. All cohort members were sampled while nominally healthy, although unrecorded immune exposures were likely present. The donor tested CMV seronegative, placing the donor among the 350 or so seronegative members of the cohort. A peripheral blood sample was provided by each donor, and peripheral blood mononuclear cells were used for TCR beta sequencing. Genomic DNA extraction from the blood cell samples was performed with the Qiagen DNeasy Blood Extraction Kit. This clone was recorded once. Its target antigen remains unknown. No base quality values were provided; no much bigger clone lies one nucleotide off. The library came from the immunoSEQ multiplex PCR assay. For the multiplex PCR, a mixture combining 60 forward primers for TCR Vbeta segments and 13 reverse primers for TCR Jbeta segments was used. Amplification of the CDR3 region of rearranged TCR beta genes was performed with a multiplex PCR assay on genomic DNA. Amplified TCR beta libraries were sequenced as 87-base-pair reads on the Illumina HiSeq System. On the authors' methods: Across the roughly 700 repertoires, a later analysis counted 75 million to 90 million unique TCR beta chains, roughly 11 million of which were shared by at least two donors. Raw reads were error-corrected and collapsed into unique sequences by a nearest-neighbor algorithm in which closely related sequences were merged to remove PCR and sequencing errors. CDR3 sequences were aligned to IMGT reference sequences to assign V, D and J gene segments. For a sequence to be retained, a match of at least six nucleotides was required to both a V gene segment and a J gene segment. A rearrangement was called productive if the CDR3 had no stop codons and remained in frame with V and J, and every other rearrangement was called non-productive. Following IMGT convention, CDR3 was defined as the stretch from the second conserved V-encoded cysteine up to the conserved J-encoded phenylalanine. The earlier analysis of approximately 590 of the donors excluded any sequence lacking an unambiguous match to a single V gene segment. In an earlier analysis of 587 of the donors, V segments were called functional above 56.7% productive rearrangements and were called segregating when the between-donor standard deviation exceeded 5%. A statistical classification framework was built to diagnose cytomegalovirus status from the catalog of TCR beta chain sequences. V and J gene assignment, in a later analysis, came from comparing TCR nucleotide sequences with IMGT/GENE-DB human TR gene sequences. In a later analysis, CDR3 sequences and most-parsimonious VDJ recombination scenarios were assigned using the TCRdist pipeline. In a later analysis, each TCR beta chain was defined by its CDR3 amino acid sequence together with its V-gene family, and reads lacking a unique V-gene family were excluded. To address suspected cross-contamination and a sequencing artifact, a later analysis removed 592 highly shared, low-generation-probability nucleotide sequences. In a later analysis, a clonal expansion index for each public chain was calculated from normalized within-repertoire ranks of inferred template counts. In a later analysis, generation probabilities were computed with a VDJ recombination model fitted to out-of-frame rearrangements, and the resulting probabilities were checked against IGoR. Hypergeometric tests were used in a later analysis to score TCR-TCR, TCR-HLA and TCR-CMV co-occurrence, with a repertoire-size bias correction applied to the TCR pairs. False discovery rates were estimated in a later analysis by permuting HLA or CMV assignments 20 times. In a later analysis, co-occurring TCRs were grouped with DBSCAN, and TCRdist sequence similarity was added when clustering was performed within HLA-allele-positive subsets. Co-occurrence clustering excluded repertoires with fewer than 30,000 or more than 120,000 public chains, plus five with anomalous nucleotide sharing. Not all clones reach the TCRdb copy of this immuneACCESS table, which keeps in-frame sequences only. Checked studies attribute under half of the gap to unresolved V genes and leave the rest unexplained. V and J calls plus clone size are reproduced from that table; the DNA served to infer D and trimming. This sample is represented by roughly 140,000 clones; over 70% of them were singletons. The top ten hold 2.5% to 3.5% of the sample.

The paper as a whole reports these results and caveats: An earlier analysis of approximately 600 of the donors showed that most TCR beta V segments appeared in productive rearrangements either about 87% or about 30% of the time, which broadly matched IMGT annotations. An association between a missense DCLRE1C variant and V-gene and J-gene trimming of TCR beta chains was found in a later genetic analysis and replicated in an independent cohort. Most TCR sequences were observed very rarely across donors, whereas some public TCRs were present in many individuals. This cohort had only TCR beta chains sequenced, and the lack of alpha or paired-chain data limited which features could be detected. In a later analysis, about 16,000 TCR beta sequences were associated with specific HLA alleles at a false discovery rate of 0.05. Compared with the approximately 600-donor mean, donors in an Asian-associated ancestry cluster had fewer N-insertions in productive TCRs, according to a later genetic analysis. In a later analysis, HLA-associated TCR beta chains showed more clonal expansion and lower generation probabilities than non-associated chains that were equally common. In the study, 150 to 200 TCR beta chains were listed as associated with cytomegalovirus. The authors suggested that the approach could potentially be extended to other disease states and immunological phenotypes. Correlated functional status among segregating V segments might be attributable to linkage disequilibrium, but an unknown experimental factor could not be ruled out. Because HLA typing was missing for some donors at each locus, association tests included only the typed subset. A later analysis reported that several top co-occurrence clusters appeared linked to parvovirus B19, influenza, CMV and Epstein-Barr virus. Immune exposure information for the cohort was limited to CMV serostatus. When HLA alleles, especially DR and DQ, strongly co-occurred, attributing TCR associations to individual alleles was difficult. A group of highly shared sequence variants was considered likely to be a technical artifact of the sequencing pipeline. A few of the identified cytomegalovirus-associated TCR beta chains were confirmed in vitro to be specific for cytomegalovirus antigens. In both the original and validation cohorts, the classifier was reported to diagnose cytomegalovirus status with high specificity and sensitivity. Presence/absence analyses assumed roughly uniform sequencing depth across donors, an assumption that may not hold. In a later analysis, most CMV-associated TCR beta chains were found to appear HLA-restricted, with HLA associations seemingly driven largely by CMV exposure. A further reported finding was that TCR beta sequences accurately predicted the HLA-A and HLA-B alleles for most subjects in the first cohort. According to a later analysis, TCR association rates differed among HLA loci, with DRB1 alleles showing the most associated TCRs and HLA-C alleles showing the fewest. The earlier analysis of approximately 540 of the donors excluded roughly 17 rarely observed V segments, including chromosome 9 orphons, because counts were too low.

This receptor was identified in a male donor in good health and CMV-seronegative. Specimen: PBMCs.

The DNA sequence reads TGTGCCTGGAAAATTAACATCGGGGGGGGCATTCAGTACTTC. Its product reads: CAWKINIGGGIQYF. The sequence joins TRBV30 to TRBJ2-4, with TRBD2 identical over 8 junction bases. Trimmed from V: 4 bases; trimmed from J: 9 bases; junction bases lacking a gene match: 11. Taken from cysteine to phenylalanine, the CDR3 has 14 residues. CDR3 DNA is the only sequence kept; it has 42 bases, read in frame from the first base. The germline V gene encodes CDR1 GTSNPN and CDR2 SVGIG (reference sequence).